Each of the 16 T cell receptor beta chains below was sequenced from the same sample in a study of blood T cell repertoires in COVID-19. The assay was immunoSEQ multiplex PCR, and TCRdb's table has in-frame clones only and misses some. The sample contains some 140,000 clones, roughly 83% of which appear only once. Material: peripheral blood. These receptors all stem from a woman between 55 and 75 years old with acute or convalescent COVID-19.

This clone has just one count. The chain is built from TRBV12-5 and TRBJ1-3; D ambiguous. The CDR3 sequence is 14 residues long. In germline, CDR1 is LGHNT, CDR2 FRNRAP. The germline V and J ends were trimmed by 6 bases and 2 bases, with 11 bases remaining between them. The CDR3 loop reads CASGPTGTGNTIYF. DNA of the CDR3: TGTGCTAGTGGGCCGACCGGGACTGGAAACACCATATATTTT. Together with reference TRBV12-5 and TRBJ1-3, the CDR3 gives the full variable domain: DARVTQTPRHKVTEMGQEVTMRCQPILGHNTVFWYRQTMMQGLELLAYFRNRAPLDDSGMPKDRFSAEMPDATLATLKIQPSEPRDSAVYFCASGPTGTGNTIYFGEGSWLTVV.

This clone showed up just once. The chain couples TRBV30 to TRBJ2-5, with 10 bases fitting TRBD1. The V gene's germline CDR1 is GTSNPN and CDR2 SVGIG (reference sequence). The junction had 7 bases not matched to a gene; V was cut back by 4 bases and J by 8 bases. The CDR3 consists of 13 residues. CDR3 DNA sequence: TGTGCCTGGACCTCGGGACAGGGGATCACCCAGTACTTC. It yields the protein CAWTSGQGITQYF.

The genes are TRBV24-1 and TRBJ2-1; possible D gene TRBD2, 7 bases. This CDR3 spans 15 amino acids. Trimming took off 3 bases at V and 4 bases at J, with 12 bases between the two ends. Germline-derived CDR1 and CDR2 are KGHDR and SFDVKD. As DNA, the CDR3 is TGTGCCACCAGTGATAAGGGGGGAGGGTACAATGAGCAGTTCTTC. As protein: CATSDKGGGYNEQFF.

The CDR3 region has the DNA TGTGCCAGCAGCACGGACAGGGGGAACCTCCCGTACTTC. Protein: CASSTDRGNLPYF. The V call is TRBV5-5, the J call TRBJ2-5; TRBD1 matches at 10 bases. Germline lookup yields CDR1 SGHKS and CDR2 YYEKEE (reference sequence). The CDR3 length is 13 residues. J gave up 13 bases and V 4 bases, and 10 bases lay outside the gene matches.

As to this clone: In the same sample, other DNA sequences code for this CDR3. The chain combines TRBV29-1 with TRBJ1-1; D uncertain. This CDR3 region has 10 residues. Germline-derived CDR1 and CDR2 are SQVTM and ANQGSEA. Trimming shortened V by 4 bases and J by 5 bases, and 5 bases separated the two germline ends. CDR3 sequence (DNA): TGCAGCGTTGTTTATACTGAAGCTTTCTTT. As protein: CSVVYTEAFF. Full variable domain (missing parts from reference TRBV29-1 and TRBJ1-1): SAVISQKPSRDICQRGTSLTIQCQVDSQVTMMFWYRQQPGQSLTLIATANQGSEATYESGFVIDKFPISRPNLTFSTLTVSNMSPEDSSIYLCSVVYTEAFFGQGTRLTVV.

V is TRBV6-6 and J is TRBJ1-1; D might be TRBD1 (5 bases). CDR1 is MNHNY and CDR2 is SVGAGI in the germline V gene (reference sequence). The CDR3 contains 14 residues. Trimming left V 6 bases short and J 5 bases short, with 16 bases between. CDR3 DNA sequence: TGTGCCAGCAGCCGCCCTGGGGGGAATACTGAAGCTTTCTTT. This codes for CASSRPGGNTEAFF.

The chain employs TRBV24-1 and TRBJ2-3; D gene unclear. CDR1 and CDR2 (germline): KGHDR, SFDVKD. This CDR3 is 14 amino acids long. Trimming took 4 bases from V and 0 from J, leaving 7 bases between them. The CDR3 reads CATSDPLSTDTQYF. The CDR3 nucleotides read TGTGCCACCAGTGACCCTCTTAGCACAGATACGCAGTATTTT.

The rearrangement joins TRBV5-4 to TRBJ2-3, with 13 bases matching TRBD2. The CDR3 is made up of 17 amino acids. The V and J ends lost 0 bases and 5 bases, in that order; junction bases with no gene match: 6. Germline V gene data show CDR1 as SGHNT and CDR2 as YYREEE (reference sequence). The CDR3 nucleotides are TGTGCCAGCAGCTTGGGGGGGACTAGCGGGGCGAGAGATACGCAGTATTTT. The encoded protein is CASSLGGTSGARDTQYF.

V and J are TRBV7-3 and TRBJ1-6; 8 nucleotides line up with TRBD1. The CDR3 extends over 15 amino acids. J was trimmed by 7 bases and V by 4 bases; bases with no gene match: 6. Germline V gene sequence: CDR1 SGHTA, CDR2 FQGTGA. The CDR3 sequence: CASSWTGSENSPLHF. The CDR3 DNA sequence: TGTGCCAGCAGCTGGACAGGGTCTGAGAATTCACCCCTCCACTTT.

This clone was counted only a few times. The V gene is TRBV11-2, the J gene TRBJ2-3, with 10 bases identical to TRBD1. CDR3 length: 16 residues. CDR1 and CDR2 (germline): SGHAT, FQNNGV. V shed 4 bases and J 2 bases; nucleotides not matched to a gene: 6. The CDR3 region is CASSWDRGFLTDTQYF. CDR3 bases: TGTGCCAGCAGCTGGGACAGGGGATTCCTCACAGATACGCAGTATTTT.

The chain is built from TRBV2 and TRBJ1-1; D unresolved. CDR3 size: 11 residues. Trimming pared 8 bases from V and 1 base from J, leaving 5 bases between. Germline loops: CDR1 SNHLY, CDR2 FYNNEI. CDR3 bases: TGTGCCAGCCGCGGGAACACTGAAGCTTTCTTT. It encodes CASRGNTEAFF.

V is TRBV2 and J is TRBJ2-1; the match to TRBD1 covers 9 bases. CDR1 is SNHLY and CDR2 is FYNNEI in the germline V gene. J lost 3 bases, V lost 7 bases, and 4 bases had no gene match. CDR3 length: 14 residues. The CDR3 DNA reads as TGTGCCAGCACATGGACAGGGGTCTACAATGAGCAGTTCTTC. It specifies CASTWTGVYNEQFF.

The V gene is TRBV7-3, the J gene TRBJ2-5, with 9 bases matching TRBD2. In germline, CDR1 is SGHTA, CDR2 FQGTGA. V was clipped by 5 bases and J by 1 base; unmatched bases: 2. The CDR3 is made up of 14 amino acids. The CDR3 region is CASSQAGGQETQYF. The DNA for the CDR3 is TGTGCCAGCAGCCAAGCGGGGGGCCAAGAGACCCAGTACTTC.

The chain joins TRBV28 to TRBJ1-2, with 7 bases that match TRBD1. The germline CDR1 and CDR2 sequences are MDHEN and SYDVKM. The junction had 3 bases not matched to a gene; V was cut back by 4 bases and J by 4 bases. The CDR3 has 13 amino acids. The DNA for the CDR3 is TGTGCCAGCAGTTCGTGGACAGGCTATGGCTACACCTTC. Its translation is CASSSWTGYGYTF.

V and J are TRBV19 and TRBJ1-2; D unresolved. CDR3 length: 12 residues. Trimming cost V 5 bases and J 7 bases, with 11 bases left between them. Germline values: CDR1 LNHDA, CDR2 SQIVND (reference sequence). CDR3 coding DNA: TGTGCCAGTAGTTTCCAGGAGGGTGGCTACACCTTC. This encodes CASSFQEGGYTF.

This chain links TRBV19 with TRBJ2-1, with a tentative D call TRBD1 (6 bases). CDR3 size: 14 residues. CDR1 is LNHDA, CDR2 SQIVND, per germline (reference sequence). The V and J ends lost 8 bases and 8 bases respectively, with 19 bases between them. The CDR3 DNA is TGTGCCAGTGGGACCGGGACAAATTTCTATGAGCAGTTCTTC. Translating it yields CASGTGTNFYEQFF.